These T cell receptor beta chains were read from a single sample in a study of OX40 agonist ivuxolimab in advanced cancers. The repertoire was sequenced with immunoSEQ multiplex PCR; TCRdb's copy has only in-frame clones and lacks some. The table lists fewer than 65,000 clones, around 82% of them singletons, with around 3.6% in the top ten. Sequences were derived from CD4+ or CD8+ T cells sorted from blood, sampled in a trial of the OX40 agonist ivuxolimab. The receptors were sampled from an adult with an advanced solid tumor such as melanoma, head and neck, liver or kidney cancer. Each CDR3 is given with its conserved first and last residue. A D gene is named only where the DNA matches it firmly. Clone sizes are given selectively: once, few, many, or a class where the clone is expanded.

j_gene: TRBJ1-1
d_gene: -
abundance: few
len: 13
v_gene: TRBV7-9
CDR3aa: CASSPRGGTEAFF
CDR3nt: TGTGCCAGCAGCCCCCGCGGGGGCACTGAAGCTTTCTTT

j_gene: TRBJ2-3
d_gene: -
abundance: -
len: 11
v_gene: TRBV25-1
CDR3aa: CASSLTDTQYF
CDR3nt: TGTGCCAGCAGTCTCACAGATACGCAGTATTTT

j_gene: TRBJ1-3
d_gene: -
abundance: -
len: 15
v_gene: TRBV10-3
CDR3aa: CAISMGGGSGNTIYF
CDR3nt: TGTGCCATCAGCATGGGGGGGGGCTCTGGAAACACCATATATTTT

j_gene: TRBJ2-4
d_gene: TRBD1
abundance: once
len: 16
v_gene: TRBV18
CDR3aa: CASSPGQGALQNIQYF
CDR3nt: TGTGCCAGCTCACCGGGACAGGGGGCTCTCCAAAACATTCAGTACTTC

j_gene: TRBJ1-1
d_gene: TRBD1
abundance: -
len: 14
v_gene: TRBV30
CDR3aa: CASKQGWDNTEAFF
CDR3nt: TGTGCCTCCAAACAGGGGTGGGATAACACTGAAGCTTTCTTT

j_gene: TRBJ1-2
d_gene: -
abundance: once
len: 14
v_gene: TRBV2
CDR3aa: CASSSGRTNYGYTF
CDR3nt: TGTGCCAGCAGTTCGGGACGGACGAACTATGGCTACACCTTC

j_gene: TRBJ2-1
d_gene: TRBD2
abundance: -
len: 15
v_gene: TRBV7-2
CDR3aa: CASSLTGRDYNEQFF
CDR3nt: TGTGCCAGCAGCTTAACTGGGAGGGACTACAATGAGCAGTTCTTC

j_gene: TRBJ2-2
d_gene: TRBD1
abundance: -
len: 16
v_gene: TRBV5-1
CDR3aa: CASSLIGGQGTGELFF
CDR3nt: TGCGCCAGCAGCTTGATTGGGGGACAGGGGACCGGGGAGCTGTTTTTT

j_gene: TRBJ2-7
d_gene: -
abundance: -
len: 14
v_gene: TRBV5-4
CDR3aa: CASSPWGGGDEQYF
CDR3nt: TGTGCCAGCAGCCCCTGGGGGGGCGGCGACGAGCAGTACTTC

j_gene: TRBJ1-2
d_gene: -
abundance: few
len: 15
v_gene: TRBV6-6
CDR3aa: CASSTPREEGYGYTF
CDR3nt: TGTGCCAGCAGTACCCCCAGGGAGGAGGGCTATGGCTACACCTTC

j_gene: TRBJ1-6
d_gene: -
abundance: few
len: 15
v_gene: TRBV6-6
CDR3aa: CASSYPGTDDSPLHF
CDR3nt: TGTGCCAGCAGTTATCCCGGGACGGACGATTCACCCCTCCACTTT

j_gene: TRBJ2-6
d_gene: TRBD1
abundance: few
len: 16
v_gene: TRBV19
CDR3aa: CASSKGQGIWANVLTF
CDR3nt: TGTGCCAGTAGCAAGGGACAGGGGATCTGGGCCAACGTCCTGACTTTC

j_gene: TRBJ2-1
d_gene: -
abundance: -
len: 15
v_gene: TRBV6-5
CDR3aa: CASSLGLGYSVEQFF
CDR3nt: TGTGCCAGCAGTCTAGGGTTGGGTTATAGCGTTGAGCAGTTCTTC

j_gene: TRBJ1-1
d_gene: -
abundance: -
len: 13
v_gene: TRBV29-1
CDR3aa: CSVEDVRDTEAFF
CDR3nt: TGCAGCGTTGAAGATGTCCGGGACACTGAAGCTTTCTTT

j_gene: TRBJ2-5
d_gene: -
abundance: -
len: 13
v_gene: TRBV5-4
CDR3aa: CASSLVGGETQYF
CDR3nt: TGTGCCAGCAGCTTGGTGGGGGGAGAGACCCAGTACTTC

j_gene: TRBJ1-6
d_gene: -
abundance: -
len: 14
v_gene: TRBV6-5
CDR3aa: CASTPRGYNSPLHF
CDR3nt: TGTGCCAGCACCCCCCGGGGCTATAATTCACCCCTCCACTTT

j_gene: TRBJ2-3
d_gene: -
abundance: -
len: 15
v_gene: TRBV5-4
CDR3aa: CASSLNPTGVDTQYF
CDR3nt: TGTGCCAGCAGCTTAAATCCCACGGGGGTAGATACGCAGTATTTT

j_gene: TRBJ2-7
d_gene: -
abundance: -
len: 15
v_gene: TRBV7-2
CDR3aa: CASSSGLPGLYEQYF
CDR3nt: TGTGCCAGCAGCTCCGGACTGCCAGGACTCTACGAGCAGTACTTC

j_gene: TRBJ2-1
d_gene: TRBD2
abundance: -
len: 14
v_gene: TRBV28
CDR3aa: CASLRTSGNNEQFF
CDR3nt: TGTGCCAGCCTTCGGACTAGCGGGAACAATGAGCAGTTCTTC

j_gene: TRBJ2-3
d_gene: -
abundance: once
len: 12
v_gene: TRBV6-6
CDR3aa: CASTQEGDLQYF
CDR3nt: TGTGCCAGCACCCAGGAAGGGGATCTACAGTATTTT

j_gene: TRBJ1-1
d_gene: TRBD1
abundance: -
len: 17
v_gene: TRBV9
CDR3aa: CASSANRGWDMNTEAFF
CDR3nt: TGTGCCAGCAGCGCTAACAGGGGCTGGGATATGAACACTGAAGCTTTCTTT

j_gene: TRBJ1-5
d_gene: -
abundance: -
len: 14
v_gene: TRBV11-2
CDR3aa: CASSFSGFNQPQHF
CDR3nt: TGTGCCAGCAGCTTTAGCGGTTTCAATCAGCCCCAGCATTTT

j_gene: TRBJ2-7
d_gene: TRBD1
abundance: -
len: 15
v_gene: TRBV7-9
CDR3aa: CASSLRAGGAYEQYF
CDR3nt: TGTGCCAGCAGCTTACGGGCAGGGGGTGCTTACGAGCAGTACTTC

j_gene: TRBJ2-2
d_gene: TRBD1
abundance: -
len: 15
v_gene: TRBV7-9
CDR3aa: CASSSGTGVTGELFF
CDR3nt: TGTGCCAGCAGCTCCGGGACAGGGGTCACCGGGGAGCTGTTTTTT

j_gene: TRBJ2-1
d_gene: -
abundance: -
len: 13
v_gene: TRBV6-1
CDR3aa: CASSETPYNEQFF
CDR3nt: TGTGCCAGCAGTGAGACTCCCTACAATGAGCAGTTCTTC

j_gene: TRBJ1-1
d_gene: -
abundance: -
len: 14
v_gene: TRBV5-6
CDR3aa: CASRPDISPTEAFF
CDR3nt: TGTGCCAGCAGACCCGACATTTCCCCCACTGAAGCTTTCTTT

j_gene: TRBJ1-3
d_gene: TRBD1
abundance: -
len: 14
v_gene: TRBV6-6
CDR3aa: CASSDRVSGNTIYF
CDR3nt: TGTGCCAGCAGTGACAGGGTCTCTGGAAACACCATATATTTT

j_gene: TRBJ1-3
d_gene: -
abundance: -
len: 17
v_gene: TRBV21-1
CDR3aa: CASSKYRGGSSGNTIYF
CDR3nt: TGTGCCAGCAGCAAATATCGAGGGGGGAGCTCTGGAAACACCATATATTTT

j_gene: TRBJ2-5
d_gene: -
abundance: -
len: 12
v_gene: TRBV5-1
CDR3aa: CASSLQQETQYF
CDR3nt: TGCGCCAGCAGCTTGCAGCAAGAGACCCAGTACTTC

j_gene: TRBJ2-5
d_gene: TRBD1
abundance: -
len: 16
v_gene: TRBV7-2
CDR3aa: CASSLARPRGRETQYF
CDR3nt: TGTGCCAGCAGCTTAGCGAGACCCAGGGGGCGGGAGACCCAGTACTTC

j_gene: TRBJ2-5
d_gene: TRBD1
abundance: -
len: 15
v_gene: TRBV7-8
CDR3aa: CASSADRGYQETQYF
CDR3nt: TGTGCCAGCAGCGCGGACAGGGGGTACCAAGAGACCCAGTACTTC

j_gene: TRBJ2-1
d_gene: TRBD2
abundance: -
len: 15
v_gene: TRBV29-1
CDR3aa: CSVSKGTTGGDEQFF
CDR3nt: TGCAGCGTATCGAAAGGGACTACTGGTGGGGATGAGCAGTTCTTC

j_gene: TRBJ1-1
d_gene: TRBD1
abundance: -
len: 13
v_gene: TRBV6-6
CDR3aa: CASSPQGGTEAFF
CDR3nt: TGTGCCAGCAGCCCTCAGGGGGGGACTGAAGCTTTCTTT

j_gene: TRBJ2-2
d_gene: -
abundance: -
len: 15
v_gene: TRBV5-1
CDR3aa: CASSFGGLGTGELFF
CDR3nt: TGCGCCAGCAGCTTCGGGGGGCTGGGAACCGGGGAGCTGTTTTTT

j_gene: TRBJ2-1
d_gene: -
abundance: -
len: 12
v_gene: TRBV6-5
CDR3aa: CASSGEYNEQFF
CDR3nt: TGTGCCAGCAGTGGCGAGTACAATGAGCAGTTCTTC

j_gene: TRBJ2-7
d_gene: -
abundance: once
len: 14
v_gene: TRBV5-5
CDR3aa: CATHSATNSYEQYF
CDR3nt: TGTGCCACTCATTCCGCGACGAATTCCTACGAGCAGTACTTC

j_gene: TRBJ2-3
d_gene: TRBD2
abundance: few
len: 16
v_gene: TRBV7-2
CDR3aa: CASSPGLAGGADTQYF
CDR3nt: TGTGCCAGCAGCCCGGGACTAGCGGGGGGGGCAGATACGCAGTATTTT

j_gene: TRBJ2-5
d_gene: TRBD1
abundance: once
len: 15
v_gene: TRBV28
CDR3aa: CASTFSGTGQETQYF
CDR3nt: TGTGCCAGCACCTTTTCCGGGACAGGGCAAGAGACCCAGTACTTC

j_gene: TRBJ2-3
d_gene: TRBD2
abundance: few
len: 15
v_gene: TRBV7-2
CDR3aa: CASSLGLAGPDTQYF
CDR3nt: TGTGCCAGCAGCTTAGGACTAGCGGGACCAGATACGCAGTATTTT

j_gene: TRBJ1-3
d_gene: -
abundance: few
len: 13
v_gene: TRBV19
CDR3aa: CASGPASGNTIYF
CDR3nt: TGTGCCAGCGGGCCCGCCTCTGGAAACACCATATATTTT

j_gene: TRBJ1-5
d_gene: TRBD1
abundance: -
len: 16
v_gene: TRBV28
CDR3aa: CASSGDRFASNQPQHF
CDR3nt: TGTGCCAGCAGTGGGGACAGGTTTGCTAGCAATCAGCCCCAGCATTTT

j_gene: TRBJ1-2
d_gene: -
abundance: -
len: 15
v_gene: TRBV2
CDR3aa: CASTWSDRPNYGYTF
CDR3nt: TGTGCCAGCACATGGTCAGACCGCCCGAACTATGGCTACACCTTC

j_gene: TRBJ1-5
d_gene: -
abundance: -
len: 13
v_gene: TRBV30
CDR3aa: CAWSGRGDQPQHF
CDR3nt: TGTGCCTGGAGCGGGCGAGGGGATCAGCCCCAGCATTTT

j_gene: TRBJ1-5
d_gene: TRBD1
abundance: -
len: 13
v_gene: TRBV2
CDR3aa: CASNRGQDQPQHF
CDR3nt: TGTGCCAGCAACAGGGGGCAAGATCAGCCCCAGCATTTT

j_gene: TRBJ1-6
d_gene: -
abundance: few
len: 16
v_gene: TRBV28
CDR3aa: CASSTSLRTRDSPLHF
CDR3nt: TGTGCCAGCAGTACTTCCCTACGGACACGAGATTCACCCCTCCACTTT

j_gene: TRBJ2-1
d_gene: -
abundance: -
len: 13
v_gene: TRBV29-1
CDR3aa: CSVEGLGAGEQFF
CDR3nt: TGCAGCGTTGAAGGACTAGGGGCGGGTGAGCAGTTCTTC

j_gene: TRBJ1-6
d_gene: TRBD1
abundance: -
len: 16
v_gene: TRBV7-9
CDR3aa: CASSSFGQGDYSPLHF
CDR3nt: TGTGCCAGCAGCTCGTTTGGACAGGGCGACTATTCACCCCTCCACTTT

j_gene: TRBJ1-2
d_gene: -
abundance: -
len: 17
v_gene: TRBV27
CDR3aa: CASSPILNRRLPSRSTF
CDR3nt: TGTGCCAGCAGTCCAATATTAAATCGGAGACTGCCTAGCAGGTCCACCTTC

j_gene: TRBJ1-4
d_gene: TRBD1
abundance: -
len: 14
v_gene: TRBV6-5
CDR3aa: CASTVTGDPEKLFF
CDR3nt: TGTGCCAGCACCGTAACAGGGGATCCTGAAAAACTGTTTTTT

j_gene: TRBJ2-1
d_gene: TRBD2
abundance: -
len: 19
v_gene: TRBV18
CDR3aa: CASSSSPGLAGDVDNEQFF
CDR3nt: TGTGCCAGCTCATCCTCTCCCGGACTAGCGGGGGACGTCGACAATGAGCAGTTCTTC

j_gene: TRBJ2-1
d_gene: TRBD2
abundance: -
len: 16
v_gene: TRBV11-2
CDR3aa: CASRRTSGSSYNEQFF
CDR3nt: TGTGCCAGCAGAAGGACTAGCGGAAGCTCCTACAATGAGCAGTTCTTC

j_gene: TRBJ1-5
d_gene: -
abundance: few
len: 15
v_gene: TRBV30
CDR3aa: CAWSSPGGYNQPQHF
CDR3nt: TGTGCCTGGAGTTCCCCAGGAGGTTACAATCAGCCCCAGCATTTT

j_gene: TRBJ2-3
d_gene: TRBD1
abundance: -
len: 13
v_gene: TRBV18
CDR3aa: CASSPQGADTQYF
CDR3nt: TGTGCCAGCTCACCCCAGGGGGCGGATACGCAGTATTTT

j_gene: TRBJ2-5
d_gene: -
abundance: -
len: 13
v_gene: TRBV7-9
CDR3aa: CASSFRNVETQYF
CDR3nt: TGTGCCAGCAGCTTCCGGAACGTAGAGACCCAGTACTTC

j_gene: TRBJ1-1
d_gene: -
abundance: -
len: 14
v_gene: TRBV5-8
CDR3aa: CASSVQGGGTEAFF
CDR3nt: TGTGCCAGCAGCGTCCAAGGGGGAGGCACTGAAGCTTTCTTT

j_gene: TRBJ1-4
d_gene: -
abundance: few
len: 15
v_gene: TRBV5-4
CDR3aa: CASSLETGRNEKLFF
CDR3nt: TGTGCCAGCAGCTTGGAGACAGGCCGTAATGAAAAACTGTTTTTT

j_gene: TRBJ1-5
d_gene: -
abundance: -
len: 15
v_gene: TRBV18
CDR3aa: CASSPGQYSNQPQHF
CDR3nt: TGTGCCAGCTCACCAGGACAGTATAGCAATCAGCCCCAGCATTTT

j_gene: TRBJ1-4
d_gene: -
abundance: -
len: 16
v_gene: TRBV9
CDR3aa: CASSVATGQANEKLFF
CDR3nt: TGTGCCAGCAGCGTAGCTACGGGGCAGGCGAATGAAAAACTGTTTTTT

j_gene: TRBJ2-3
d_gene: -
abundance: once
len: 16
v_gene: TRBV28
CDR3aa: CASSFGAGASTDTQYF
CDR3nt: TGTGCCAGCAGTTTTGGGGCAGGGGCAAGCACAGATACGCAGTATTTT